A selection of T cell receptor beta chains follows, all from one sample in a study of CD8+CD57+ T cells in acquired aplastic anemia. In TCRdb, the reads were re-called with MiXCR into one record per CDR3 protein. In the table there are roughly 250,000 distinct CDR3 sequences, roughly 82% of which are singletons. Sequencing used sorted CD4+, CD8+, or CD8+CD57+ T cells (not recorded which) from PBMCs. These receptors were collected from a human donor with aplastic anemia. The CDR3 runs from the conserved cysteine through the conserved F or W. Each record gives: clone size, J gene, D gene, V gene, CDR3 protein, CDR3 DNA. D genes are given only for firm matches. Expanded clones are given a class, and other clones once, few, many or no size at all.

clone_size: NA
j_call: TRBJ2-1
d_call: TRBD2
v_call: TRBV24-1
cdr3_aa: CATSDTTSGGSDEQFF
cdr3_nt: TGTGCCACCAGTGATACGACTAGCGGGGGGAGCGATGAGCAGTTCTTC

clone_size: NA
j_call: TRBJ1-1
d_call: NA
v_call: TRBV9
cdr3_aa: CASRGAGRMRGYAEAFF
cdr3_nt: TGTGCCAGCAGAGGGGCGGGCCGCATGCGAGGCTACGCTGAAGCTTTCTTT

clone_size: NA
j_call: TRBJ2-3
d_call: NA
v_call: TRBV7-8
cdr3_aa: CASGVGGGPTPYF
cdr3_nt: TGTGCCAGCGGGGTCGGGGGAGGACCTACGCCGTATTTT

clone_size: NA
j_call: TRBJ1-6
d_call: NA
v_call: TRBV4-1
cdr3_aa: CASSQARGYSPLHF
cdr3_nt: TGCGCCAGCAGCCAAGCCAGGGGTTATTCACCCCTCCACTTT

clone_size: NA
j_call: TRBJ2-4
d_call: NA
v_call: TRBV7-7
cdr3_aa: CASMGYAKNIQYF
cdr3_nt: TGTGCCAGCATGGGGTATGCCAAAAACATTCAGTACTTC

clone_size: NA
j_call: TRBJ2-5
d_call: TRBD2
v_call: TRBV7-6
cdr3_aa: CASNGGTGEIEIQYF
cdr3_nt: TGTGCCAGCAACGGGGGGACCGGGGAAATAGAGATCCAGTACTTC

clone_size: NA
j_call: TRBJ2-7
d_call: TRBD1
v_call: TRBV7-9
cdr3_aa: CASSLAQGGMDEQYF
cdr3_nt: TGTGCCAGCAGCCTCGCCCAAGGGGGCATGGACGAGCAGTACTTC

clone_size: NA
j_call: TRBJ2-3
d_call: TRBD1
v_call: TRBV11-2
cdr3_aa: CASSVGQDAQYF
cdr3_nt: TGTGCCAGCAGCGTCGGACAGGATGCGCAGTATTTT

clone_size: NA
j_call: TRBJ2-7
d_call: NA
v_call: TRBV15
cdr3_aa: CATSVPGLPYEQYF
cdr3_nt: TGTGCCACCAGCGTCCCGGGCCTACCCTACGAGCAGTACTTC

clone_size: NA
j_call: TRBJ2-1
d_call: NA
v_call: TRBV19
cdr3_aa: CASSIAGACNNEQFF
cdr3_nt: TGTGCCAGTAGTATAGCGGGGGCATGCAACAATGAGCAGTTCTTC

clone_size: NA
j_call: TRBJ2-6
d_call: NA
v_call: TRBV7-3
cdr3_aa: CASSLSGTEANIVLTF
cdr3_nt: TGTGCCAGCAGCTTAAGTGGTACTGAGGCCAACATCGTCCTGACTTTC

clone_size: medium-sized
j_call: TRBJ2-1
d_call: TRBD2
v_call: TRBV19
cdr3_aa: CASSLTSGPYNEQFF
cdr3_nt: TGTGCCAGTAGCCTAACTAGCGGGCCTTACAATGAGCAGTTCTTC

clone_size: many
j_call: TRBJ2-3
d_call: NA
v_call: TRBV7-8
cdr3_aa: CASSPSVQDTQYF
cdr3_nt: TGTGCCAGCAGCCCGTCCGTTCAGGATACGCAGTATTTT

clone_size: few
j_call: TRBJ2-3
d_call: NA
v_call: TRBV20-1
cdr3_aa: CSVPAESITDTQYF
cdr3_nt: TGCAGCGTCCCGGCGGAGTCGATCACAGATACGCAGTATTTT

clone_size: NA
j_call: TRBJ1-1
d_call: TRBD1
v_call: TRBV6-5
cdr3_aa: CASSGQGNTEAFF
cdr3_nt: TGTGCCAGCAGCGGACAGGGGAACACTGAAGCTTTCTTT

clone_size: NA
j_call: TRBJ2-3
d_call: NA
v_call: TRBV19
cdr3_aa: CASSIASGADKQQF
cdr3_nt: TGTGCCAGTAGTATAGCGAGCGGAGCCGACAAGCAGCAGTTT

clone_size: NA
j_call: TRBJ1-5
d_call: NA
v_call: TRBV7-8
cdr3_aa: CASSFSGGSNQPQHF
cdr3_nt: TGTGCCAGCAGCTTTTCGGGGGGGTCCAATCAGCCCCAGCATTTT

clone_size: NA
j_call: TRBJ2-1
d_call: TRBD2
v_call: TRBV10-3
cdr3_aa: CAISEQRSGGSDAQFF
cdr3_nt: TGTGCCATCAGTGAACAAAGAAGCGGGGGGAGCGATGCGCAGTTCTTC

clone_size: few
j_call: TRBJ2-7
d_call: TRBD2
v_call: TRBV2
cdr3_aa: CASSEARGSYEQYF
cdr3_nt: TGTGCCAGCAGTGAAGCGCGGGGGTCCTACGAGCAGTACTTC

clone_size: NA
j_call: TRBJ2-7
d_call: NA
v_call: TRBV2
cdr3_aa: CASREREPLPYEQYF
cdr3_nt: TGTGCCAGCAGGGAGCGAGAGCCCCTACCCTACGAGCAGTACTTC

clone_size: NA
j_call: TRBJ2-3
d_call: NA
v_call: TRBV7-3
cdr3_aa: CASWRGATAVEHF
cdr3_nt: TGTGCCAGCTGGAGAGGGGCCACCGCCGTGGAACACTTT

clone_size: NA
j_call: TRBJ2-5
d_call: NA
v_call: TRBV9
cdr3_aa: CASSVDATAYKNQYF
cdr3_nt: TGTGCCAGCAGCGTTGACGCTACCGCCTACAAGAACCAGTACTTC

clone_size: NA
j_call: TRBJ2-1
d_call: TRBD2
v_call: TRBV7-9
cdr3_aa: CASSPTGGLGNEQFF
cdr3_nt: TGTGCCAGCAGCCCCACGGGAGGGCTTGGTAATGAGCAGTTCTTC

clone_size: few
j_call: TRBJ1-1
d_call: NA
v_call: TRBV7-2
cdr3_aa: CASSYKTAGENTEAFF
cdr3_nt: TGTGCCAGCAGTTACAAGACAGCCGGAGAGAACACTGAAGCTTTCTTT

clone_size: NA
j_call: TRBJ1-1
d_call: NA
v_call: TRBV7-2
cdr3_aa: CASSQGQNTEAFF
cdr3_nt: TGCGCCAGCAGCCAAGGGCAGAACACTGAAGCTTTCTTT

clone_size: NA
j_call: TRBJ2-5
d_call: NA
v_call: TRBV2
cdr3_aa: CATSRGGGQASQHF
cdr3_nt: TGTGCCACCAGCAGAGGCGGCGGGCAAGCGTCCCAGCACTTC

clone_size: NA
j_call: TRBJ1-2
d_call: NA
v_call: TRBV19
cdr3_aa: CASSPHSLGSGYGYTF
cdr3_nt: TGTGCCAGTAGCCCCCACTCCTTGGGGTCCGGCTATGGCTACACCTTC

clone_size: NA
j_call: TRBJ2-5
d_call: NA
v_call: TRBV2
cdr3_aa: CASSVGLGQQETQYF
cdr3_nt: TGTGCCAGCAGCGTCGGACTAGGACAGCAAGAGACCCAGTACTTC

clone_size: NA
j_call: TRBJ2-3
d_call: NA
v_call: TRBV19
cdr3_aa: CASSVGRGDTQYF
cdr3_nt: TGTGCCAGTAGCGTGGGGAGAGGAGATACGCAGTATTTT

clone_size: once
j_call: TRBJ1-5
d_call: NA
v_call: TRBV7-3
cdr3_aa: CASSKQANAVEHSQHF
cdr3_nt: TGTGCCAGCTCAAAACAGGCCAACGCCGTTGAACACTCCCAGCATTTT

clone_size: NA
j_call: TRBJ1-6
d_call: NA
v_call: TRBV7-6
cdr3_aa: CASSFGNPPLHF
cdr3_nt: TGTGCCAGCAGCTTCGGGAATCCACCCCTCCACTTT

clone_size: once
j_call: TRBJ1-1
d_call: NA
v_call: TRBV12-1
cdr3_aa: CASSGYSKNTEAFF
cdr3_nt: TGTGCCAGTAGCGGTTACAGCAAGAACACTGAAGCTTTCTTT

clone_size: NA
j_call: TRBJ2-4
d_call: NA
v_call: TRBV11-3
cdr3_aa: CASSLDVKVQYF
cdr3_nt: TGTGCCAGCAGCTTAGATGTGAAAGTTCAGTACTTC

clone_size: few
j_call: TRBJ2-5
d_call: TRBD2
v_call: TRBV7-6
cdr3_aa: CASSLGRGGGQQETQYF
cdr3_nt: TGTGCCAGCAGCTTAGGCAGGGGCGGGGGGCAGCAAGAGACCCAGTACTTC

clone_size: once
j_call: TRBJ2-7
d_call: NA
v_call: TRBV7-3
cdr3_aa: CATSPRSLAYKQYF
cdr3_nt: TGTGCCACCAGCCCCCGGAGCCTAGCCTACAAGCAGTACTTC

clone_size: NA
j_call: TRBJ1-1
d_call: NA
v_call: TRBV20-1
cdr3_aa: CSARYPQNTEAFF
cdr3_nt: TGCAGTGCTAGGTACCCACAGAACACTGAAGCTTTCTTT

clone_size: NA
j_call: TRBJ2-7
d_call: NA
v_call: TRBV5-1
cdr3_aa: CASSSRTADNQYF
cdr3_nt: TGCGCCAGCAGCTCCCGGACAGCAGACAACCAGTACTTC

clone_size: NA
j_call: TRBJ1-3
d_call: NA
v_call: TRBV19
cdr3_aa: CASSPPTHYSGNTIYF
cdr3_nt: TGTGCCAGTAGTCCTCCGACCCACTACTCTGGAAACACCATATATTTT

clone_size: once
j_call: TRBJ2-6
d_call: TRBD2
v_call: TRBV7-2
cdr3_aa: CASSATRTSGVNELTF
cdr3_nt: TGTGCCAGCAGCGCGACCAGGACTAGCGGTGTCAATGAGCTGACTTTC

clone_size: NA
j_call: TRBJ2-7
d_call: TRBD2
v_call: TRBV6-1
cdr3_aa: CASAGPSYEQYF
cdr3_nt: TGTGCCTCAGCGGGACCCTCCTACGAGCAGTACTTC

clone_size: NA
j_call: TRBJ1-1
d_call: NA
v_call: TRBV9
cdr3_aa: CASSFQLGHYNQPFF
cdr3_nt: TGTGCCAGCAGTTTCCAGCTCGGACATTACAATCAGCCTTTCTTT

clone_size: NA
j_call: TRBJ1-3
d_call: TRBD1
v_call: TRBV7-2
cdr3_aa: CAVQGAGNTIYF
cdr3_nt: TGTGCCGTACAGGGGGCTGGAAACACCATATATTTT

clone_size: NA
j_call: TRBJ2-3
d_call: NA
v_call: TRBV7-6
cdr3_aa: CASSLAAGGEAQYF
cdr3_nt: TGTGCCAGCAGCTTAGCCGCCGGCGGGGAGGCCCAGTATTTT

clone_size: NA
j_call: TRBJ2-1
d_call: NA
v_call: TRBV12-3/TRBV12-4
cdr3_aa: CASSWGRGLGHDAQFF
cdr3_nt: TGTGCCAGCAGTTGGGGACGGGGTCTTGGCCATGATGCTCAGTTCTTC

clone_size: once
j_call: TRBJ2-7
d_call: NA
v_call: TRBV7-3
cdr3_aa: CASSQSAYEQYF
cdr3_nt: TGTGCCAGCAGCCAGTCCGCTTACGAGCAGTACTTC

clone_size: NA
j_call: TRBJ2-7
d_call: NA
v_call: TRBV9
cdr3_aa: CASSQGLADTEKYF
cdr3_nt: TGTGCCAGCAGCCAAGGACTGGCGGACACAGAGAAGTACTTC

clone_size: NA
j_call: TRBJ1-5
d_call: NA
v_call: TRBV9
cdr3_aa: CASSFAGGADTQHF
cdr3_nt: TGTGCCAGCAGCTTCGCGGGAGGCGCAGATACGCAGCATTTT

clone_size: few
j_call: TRBJ1-4
d_call: NA
v_call: TRBV7-9
cdr3_aa: CASSFKRSGGSDEFF
cdr3_nt: TGTGCCAGCAGCTTTAAAAGAAGCGGGGGGAGCGATGAGTTCTTC

clone_size: NA
j_call: TRBJ2-5
d_call: NA
v_call: TRBV7-3
cdr3_aa: CATSRGRVPETQYF
cdr3_nt: TGTGCCACCAGCAGAGGCAGGGTGCCCGAGACCCAGTACTTC

clone_size: NA
j_call: TRBJ2-1
d_call: NA
v_call: TRBV20-1
cdr3_aa: CSARRTEDYLSNEQFF
cdr3_nt: TGCAGTGCTAGACGCACGGAGGACTATCTGTCGAATGAGCAGTTCTTC